This is a list of T cell receptor beta chains from one sample in a study of blood T cell repertoires in COVID-19. Sequencing used immunoSEQ multiplex PCR; TCRdb keeps in-frame clones, though not all of them. The sample contains about 160,000 clones, 80% of which appear only once. The sequenced sample consisted of PBMCs or T cells enriched from blood (not recorded which). Receptors were obtained from a woman between 55 and 75 years old who had recovered from COVID-19. The CDR3 runs from the conserved cysteine through the conserved F or W. Fields, in order: D gene, J gene, clone size, V gene, CDR3 protein, CDR3 DNA. D genes are given only for firm matches. A clone size is listed for some rows: how often the clone was seen (once, few, many), or a class if it is expanded.

>TRBD2|TRBJ2-2|-|TRBV14
CASSLGRTSGDEGTGELFF
TGTGCCAGCAGCTTAGGCCGGACTAGCGGAGATGAGGGGACCGGGGAGCTGTTTTTT
>-|TRBJ1-6|-|TRBV27
CASSPLNDSPLHF
TGTGCCAGCAGCCCCCTAAATGATTCACCCCTCCACTTT
>-|TRBJ1-3|-|TRBV9
CASSASGNSGNTIYF
TGTGCCAGCAGCGCCTCAGGGAACTCTGGAAACACCATATATTTT
>-|TRBJ1-1|-|TRBV10-2
CASSERRGEAEAFF
TGCGCCAGCAGTGAGAGGAGGGGAGAGGCTGAAGCTTTCTTT
>TRBD2|TRBJ2-1|-|TRBV2
CASRDKGLGVYNEQFF
TGTGCCAGCAGGGATAAGGGACTAGGAGTCTACAATGAGCAGTTCTTC
>-|TRBJ1-3|-|TRBV29-1
CSVAFDAGTVSGNTIYF
TGCAGCGTTGCGTTCGATGCGGGAACAGTCTCTGGAAACACCATATATTTT
>-|TRBJ1-2|-|TRBV27
CASSRQINYGYTF
TGTGCCAGCAGTCGACAAATTAACTATGGCTACACCTTC
>TRBD2|TRBJ2-7|-|TRBV18
CASSPLSGGQSEQYF
TGTGCCAGCTCACCACTATCGGGGGGGCAAAGCGAGCAGTACTTC
>-|TRBJ1-1|-|TRBV27
CASREGLYTEAFF
TGTGCCAGCAGGGAGGGACTTTACACTGAAGCTTTCTTT
>-|TRBJ2-2|-|TRBV7-6
CASSLVETGELFF
TGTGCTAGCAGCTTAGTTGAGACCGGGGAGCTGTTTTTT
>TRBD2|TRBJ2-3|few|TRBV11-2
CASSLTGSGGSTDTQYF
TGTGCCAGCAGCTTAACTGGTAGCGGGGGCAGCACAGATACGCAGTATTTT
>-|TRBJ1-3|-|TRBV30
CAWDGRGNTIYF
TGTGCCTGGGACGGGAGGGGAAACACCATATATTTT
>TRBD2|TRBJ2-1|once|TRBV5-1
CASGLTSGGVNEQFF
TGCGCCAGCGGACTGACTAGCGGGGGGGTCAATGAGCAGTTCTTC
>-|TRBJ2-5|few|TRBV11-2
CASSLMIGEQTQYF
TGTGCCAGCAGCTTAATGATCGGGGAGCAGACCCAGTACTTC
>TRBD1|TRBJ1-5|few|TRBV19
CAASGGPGRAQHF
TGTGCCGCCTCAGGGGGTCCGGGGCGGGCCCAGCATTTT
>TRBD1|TRBJ2-1|-|TRBV27
CASSSPGTGFYEQFF
TGTGCCAGCAGTTCTCCCGGGACAGGCTTCTATGAGCAGTTCTTC
>-|TRBJ1-6|-|TRBV5-1
CASSLVGSSYNSPLHF
TGCGCCAGCAGCTTGGTGGGGAGCTCCTATAATTCACCCCTCCACTTT
>-|TRBJ2-1|-|TRBV6-1
CASSDRLGQFF
TGTGCCAGCAGTGATCGACTGGGGCAGTTCTTC
>-|TRBJ2-2|-|TRBV27
CASSPSGTGTPSGELFF
TGTGCCAGCAGCCCCTCGGGTACCGGGACTCCCTCCGGGGAGCTGTTTTTT
>TRBD2|TRBJ2-1|-|TRBV11-1
CASTAERGNEQFF
TGTGCCAGCACCGCGGAGCGGGGCAATGAGCAGTTCTTC
>-|TRBJ1-5|-|TRBV24-1
CATSAPDGNQPQHF
TGTGCCACCAGTGCCCCCGACGGGAATCAGCCCCAGCATTTT
>TRBD2|TRBJ2-5|-|TRBV19
CASSSGLAEETQYF
TGTGCCAGTAGTTCGGGACTAGCGGAAGAGACCCAGTACTTC
>-|TRBJ1-2|-|TRBV5-1
CASSPELTGSGYTF
TGCGCCAGCAGCCCCGAGTTAACAGGTAGCGGCTACACCTTC
>-|TRBJ2-4|-|TRBV27
CASSFTRLGAKNIQYF
TGTGCCAGCAGTTTTACACGCCTCGGGGCCAAAAACATTCAGTACTTC
>-|TRBJ2-1|-|TRBV3-1/TRBV3-2
CASSQGVRQGSYNEQFF
TGTGCCAGCAGCCAAGGGGTCAGGCAGGGTTCCTACAATGAGCAGTTCTTC
>TRBD1|TRBJ1-6|-|TRBV6-6
CASNLDRGQSPLHF
TGTGCCAGCAACTTGGACAGGGGGCAGTCACCCCTCCACTTT
>-|TRBJ2-7|-|TRBV27
CASSSGTLHYEQYF
TGTGCCAGCTCTTCCGGGACACTCCACTACGAGCAGTACTTC
>TRBD2|TRBJ2-7|-|TRBV19
CASRREGSYEQYF
TGTGCCAGTAGACGGGAGGGTAGTTACGAGCAGTACTTC
>-|TRBJ1-1|-|TRBV7-9
CASSLGGPTEAFF
TGTGCCAGCAGCTTAGGAGGGCCCACTGAAGCTTTCTTT
>TRBD2|TRBJ2-7|-|TRBV6-1
CASQATSTEQYF
TGTGCCAGCCAAGCGACTAGCACCGAGCAGTACTTC
>-|TRBJ1-1|-|TRBV4-2
CASSPQDANTEAFF
TGTGCCAGCAGCCCACAGGACGCGAACACTGAAGCTTTCTTT
>-|TRBJ2-2|-|TRBV29-1
CSVTVTGELFF
TGCAGCGTCACAGTTACCGGGGAGCTGTTTTTT
>TRBD2|TRBJ2-1|few|TRBV3-1/TRBV3-2
CASSRIAGSSYNEQFF
TGTGCCAGCAGCCGCATAGCGGGGAGCTCCTACAATGAGCAGTTCTTC
>-|TRBJ1-1|-|TRBV5-1
CASSPSGTVEAFF
TGCGCCAGCAGCCCCTCGGGTACGGTTGAAGCTTTCTTT
>-|TRBJ2-7|-|TRBV27
CASSRRGAEIYEQYF
TGTGCCAGCAGTCGTCGGGGGGCCGAAATCTACGAGCAGTACTTC
>TRBD1|TRBJ1-5|once|TRBV6-5
CASSPVTGANQPQHF
TGTGCCAGCAGTCCAGTGACAGGGGCAAATCAGCCCCAGCATTTT
>TRBD2|TRBJ2-5|-|TRBV6-5
CASSTEAGGQETQYF
TGTGCCAGCAGTACGGAAGCGGGGGGCCAAGAGACCCAGTACTTC
>-|TRBJ1-6|-|TRBV10-3
CAISESGATSSYNSPLHF
TGTGCCATCAGTGAGTCGGGGGCCACGAGCTCCTATAATTCACCCCTCCACTTT
>-|TRBJ2-1|-|TRBV2
CASSEAAVGAYNEQFF
TGTGCCAGCAGTGAAGCGGCGGTAGGCGCCTACAATGAGCAGTTCTTC
>TRBD1|TRBJ1-6|-|TRBV4-1
CASSQVDRENSPLHF
TGCGCCAGCAGCCAAGTTGACAGGGAGAATTCACCCCTCCACTTT
>-|TRBJ2-2|-|TRBV9
CASSVERTWRVTGELFF
TGTGCCAGCAGCGTAGAACGGACTTGGAGGGTGACCGGGGAGCTGTTTTTT
>TRBD1|TRBJ1-2|-|TRBV7-2
CASSRFVGGQANYGYTF
TGTGCCAGCAGCCGGTTTGTTGGGGGACAGGCTAACTATGGCTACACCTTC
>-|TRBJ1-3|-|TRBV5-6
CASSSGSSGNTIYF
TGTGCCAGCAGCTCTGGGAGCTCTGGAAACACCATATATTTT
>-|TRBJ1-2|once|TRBV19
CASSIDRRANYGYTF
TGTGCCAGTAGTATAGATCGGAGAGCTAACTATGGCTACACCTTC
>TRBD1|TRBJ1-6|-|TRBV9
CASSETGVNSPLHF
TGTGCCAGCAGCGAGACAGGGGTAAATTCACCCCTCCACTTT
>-|TRBJ2-1|-|TRBV5-8
CASTPWGDNEQFF
TGTGCCAGCACCCCGTGGGGGGACAATGAGCAGTTCTTC
>TRBD1|TRBJ1-2|-|TRBV9
CASSVASGQGVNGYTF
TGTGCCAGCAGCGTAGCTTCCGGACAGGGGGTGAATGGCTACACCTTC
>TRBD1|TRBJ2-7|-|TRBV27
CASRDRGHEQYF
TGTGCCAGCAGAGACAGGGGGCACGAGCAGTACTTC
>-|TRBJ1-2|-|TRBV9
CASSPYWSPSYGYTF
TGTGCCAGCAGCCCCTATTGGTCCCCTAGCTATGGCTACACCTTC
>-|TRBJ1-2|-|TRBV13
CASSLGLTRSYGYTF
TGTGCCAGCAGCTTAGGCCTAACCAGGTCCTATGGCTACACCTTC
>-|TRBJ1-5|-|TRBV2
CASRVTNQPQHF
TGTGCCAGCAGGGTCACAAATCAGCCCCAGCATTTT
>-|TRBJ1-6|once|TRBV2
CASSEATRNSPLHF
TGTGCCAGCAGTGAAGCGACAAGAAATTCACCCCTCCACTTT
>-|TRBJ1-1|-|TRBV29-1
CSVAESWNTEAFF
TGCAGCGTTGCAGAATCCTGGAACACTGAAGCTTTCTTT
>-|TRBJ2-2|-|TRBV5-4
CASSLAGGRDTGELFF
TGTGCCAGCAGCTTGGCCGGGGGGCGCGACACCGGGGAGCTGTTTTTT
>TRBD2|TRBJ2-2|-|TRBV10-3
CAISGSGGSNTGELFF
TGTGCCATCAGTGGGAGCGGGGGGTCGAACACCGGGGAGCTGTTTTTT
>-|TRBJ1-1|few|TRBV15
CATSRARGNTEAFF
TGTGCCACCAGCAGAGCAAGAGGGAACACTGAAGCTTTCTTT
>TRBD1|TRBJ2-7|once|TRBV5-5
CASSFLRDRTYEQYF
TGTGCCAGCAGTTTTCTCCGGGACAGGACCTACGAGCAGTACTTC
>-|TRBJ1-1|-|TRBV7-2
CASSLGSGIAFF
TGTGCCAGCAGCTTAGGTTCAGGGATAGCTTTCTTT
>-|TRBJ2-1|-|TRBV2
CASSERGTSSYNEQFF
TGTGCCAGCAGTGAAAGAGGGACATCCTCCTACAATGAGCAGTTCTTC
>TRBD1|TRBJ1-4|once|TRBV9
CASSVEVGTANEKLFF
TGTGCCAGCAGCGTAGAAGTAGGGACAGCAAATGAAAAACTGTTTTTT